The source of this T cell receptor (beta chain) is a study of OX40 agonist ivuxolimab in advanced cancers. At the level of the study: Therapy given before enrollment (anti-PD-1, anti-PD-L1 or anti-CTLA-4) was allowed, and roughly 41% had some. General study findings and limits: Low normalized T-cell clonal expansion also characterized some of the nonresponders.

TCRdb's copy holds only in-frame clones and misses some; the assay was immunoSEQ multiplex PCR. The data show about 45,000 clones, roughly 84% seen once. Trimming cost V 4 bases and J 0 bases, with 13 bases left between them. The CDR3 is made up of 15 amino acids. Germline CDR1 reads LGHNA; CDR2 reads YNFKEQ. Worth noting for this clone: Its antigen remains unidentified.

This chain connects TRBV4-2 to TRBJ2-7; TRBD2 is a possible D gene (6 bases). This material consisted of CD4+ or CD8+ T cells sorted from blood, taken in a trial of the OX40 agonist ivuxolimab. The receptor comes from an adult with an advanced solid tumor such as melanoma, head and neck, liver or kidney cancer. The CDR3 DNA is TGTGCCAGCAGCCGAGGCGGGGAGAGCTCCTACGAGCAGTACTTC. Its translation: CASSRGGESSYEQYF.